The 2 T cell receptor beta chains in this list originate from one sample, sequenced in a study of blood T cell repertoires in COVID-19. TCRdb keeps only in-frame clones here, not all; method: immunoSEQ multiplex PCR. The data hold approximately 390,000 clones, with 88% observed a single time. The sequenced sample consisted of PBMCs or T cells enriched from blood (not recorded which). The receptor set was obtained from a woman between 40 and 50 years old with acute COVID-19.

In DNA, the CDR3 is TGTGCCAGCAGTTATCGCCTAGCGGGGACCTACAATGAGCAGTTCTTC. Translation gives CASSYRLAGTYNEQFF. The chain carries TRBV6-5 and TRBJ2-1; 9 bases are shared with TRBD2. Trimming removed 3 bases from V and 2 bases from J; junction bases left unmatched: 5. In germline, CDR1 is MNHEY, CDR2 SVGAGI. This CDR3 contains 16 residues.

This clone was seen just once. The rearrangement joins TRBV19 to TRBJ1-1; D unresolved. Per the germline V gene, CDR1 is LNHDA and CDR2 is SQIVND (reference sequence). V was shortened by 5 bases and J by 1 base, with 5 bases between the two germline ends. The CDR3 runs 12 residues. CDR3 loop: CASSPPNTEAFF. CDR3 DNA: TGTGCCAGTAGTCCTCCGAACACTGAAGCTTTCTTT.